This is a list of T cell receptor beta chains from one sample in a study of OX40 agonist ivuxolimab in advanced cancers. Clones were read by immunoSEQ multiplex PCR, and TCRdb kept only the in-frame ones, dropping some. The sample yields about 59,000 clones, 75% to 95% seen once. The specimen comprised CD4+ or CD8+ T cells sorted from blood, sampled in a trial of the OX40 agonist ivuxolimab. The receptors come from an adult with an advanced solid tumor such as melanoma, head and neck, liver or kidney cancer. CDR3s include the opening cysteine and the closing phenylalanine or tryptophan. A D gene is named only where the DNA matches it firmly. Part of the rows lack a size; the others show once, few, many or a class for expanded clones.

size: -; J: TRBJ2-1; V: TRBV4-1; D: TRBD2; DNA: TGCGCCAGCAGCCAAGAAGCGGGAGTCGCCTACAATGAGCAGTTCTTC; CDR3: CASSQEAGVAYNEQFF
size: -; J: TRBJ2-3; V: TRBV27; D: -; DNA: TGTGCCAGCAGTTTTGTTTCCGGGGATACGCAGTATTTT; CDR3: CASSFVSGDTQYF
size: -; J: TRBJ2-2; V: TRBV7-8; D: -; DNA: TGTGCCAGCAGCTTAGCCATCTGGGGGACCGGGGAGCTGTTTTTT; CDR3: CASSLAIWGTGELFF
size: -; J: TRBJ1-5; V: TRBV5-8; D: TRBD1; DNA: TGTGCCAGCAGTGTGGGACAGTTCAATCAGCCCCAGCATTTT; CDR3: CASSVGQFNQPQHF
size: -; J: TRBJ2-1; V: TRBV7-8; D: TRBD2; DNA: TGTGCCAGCGAGTTAGCGGGAACGGGATTGGTTTCGGAGCAGTTCTTC; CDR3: CASELAGTGLVSEQFF
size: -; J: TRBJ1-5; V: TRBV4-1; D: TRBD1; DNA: TGCGCCAGCAGCCGGGACAGGGGGAATCAGCCCCAGCATTTT; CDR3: CASSRDRGNQPQHF
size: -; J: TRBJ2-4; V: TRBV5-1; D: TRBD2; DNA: TGCGCCAGCAGCTTGTTCCTAGCGGGCCTCAAAAACATTCAGTACTTC; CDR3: CASSLFLAGLKNIQYF
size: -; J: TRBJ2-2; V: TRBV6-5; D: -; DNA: TGTGCCATTCAAGCCCCCGGGGAGCTGTTTTTT; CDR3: CAIQAPGELFF
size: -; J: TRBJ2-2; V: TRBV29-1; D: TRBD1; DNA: TGCAGCGTTGAAGAGGGGCCGAAGGGGGCGGACACCGGGGAGCTGTTTTTT; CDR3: CSVEEGPKGADTGELFF
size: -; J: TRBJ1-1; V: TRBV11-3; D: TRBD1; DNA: TGTGCCAGCAGCCCCGGGACAGGGGTTCAGGACACTGAAGCTTTCTTT; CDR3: CASSPGTGVQDTEAFF
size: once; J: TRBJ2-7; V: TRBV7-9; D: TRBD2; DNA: TGTGCCAGCAGCCCAACTAGCGGGTCGACCTACGAGCAGTACTTC; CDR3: CASSPTSGSTYEQYF
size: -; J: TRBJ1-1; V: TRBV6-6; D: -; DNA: TGTGCCAGCAGTTACTCGATCCAGGCCGGAGAAGCTTTCTTT; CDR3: CASSYSIQAGEAFF
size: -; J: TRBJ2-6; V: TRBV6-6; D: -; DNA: TGTGCCAGCAGAGTAGCGGAACTCGGAGCCAACGTCCTGACTTTC; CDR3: CASRVAELGANVLTF
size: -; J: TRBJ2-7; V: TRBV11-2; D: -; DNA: TGTGCCAGCAGCTTAGATTACAGCTACATAGCCTACGAGCAGTACTTC; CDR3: CASSLDYSYIAYEQYF
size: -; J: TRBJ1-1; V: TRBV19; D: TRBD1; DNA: TGTGCCAGTAGTATAGGGTCAGAGGACAGGGGATCAGCTTTCTTT; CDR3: CASSIGSEDRGSAFF
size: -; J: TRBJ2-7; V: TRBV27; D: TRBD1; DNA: TGTGCCAGCAGTTGGTTGACAGGGCCAAGACTCTACGAGCAGTACTTC; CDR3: CASSWLTGPRLYEQYF
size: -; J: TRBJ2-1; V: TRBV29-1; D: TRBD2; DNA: TGCAGCGTCCGGACTAGCCGGACCATAATCTACAATGAGCAGTTCTTC; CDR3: CSVRTSRTIIYNEQFF
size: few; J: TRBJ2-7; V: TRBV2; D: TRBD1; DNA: TGTGCCACACGGGACAGCTCCTACGAGCAGTACTTC; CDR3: CATRDSSYEQYF
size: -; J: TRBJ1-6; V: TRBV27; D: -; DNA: TGTGCCAGCAGTTTACAGGGAGGTAATTCACCCCTCCACTTT; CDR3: CASSLQGGNSPLHF
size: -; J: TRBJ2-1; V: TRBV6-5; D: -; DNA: TGTGCCAGCAACCGGGGACCCTCCTACAATGAGCAGTTCTTC; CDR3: CASNRGPSYNEQFF
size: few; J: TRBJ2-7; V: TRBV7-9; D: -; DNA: TGTGCCAGCAGCTCCACCTACGAGCAGTACTTC; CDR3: CASSSTYEQYF
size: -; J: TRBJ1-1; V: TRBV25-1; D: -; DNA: TGTGCCAGCAACCCGGGGGACACAGGGGAAGCTTTCTTT; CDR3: CASNPGDTGEAFF
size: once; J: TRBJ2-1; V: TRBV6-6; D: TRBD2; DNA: TGTGCCAGCAGTTTGCGGACTAGCGGAGACAATGAGCAGTTCTTC; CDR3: CASSLRTSGDNEQFF
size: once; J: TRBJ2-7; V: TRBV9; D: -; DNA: TGTGCCAGCAGCGTAGAGCCCGGGCCCTACGAGCAGTACTTC; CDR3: CASSVEPGPYEQYF
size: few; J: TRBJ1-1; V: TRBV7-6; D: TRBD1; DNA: TGTGCCAGCAGCCTTCGGTGGACAGGGGGGAACACTGAAGCTTTCTTT; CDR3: CASSLRWTGGNTEAFF
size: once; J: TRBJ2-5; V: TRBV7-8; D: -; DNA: TGTGCCAGCAGCTTCCACCTGACTGGCCAAGAGACCCAGTACTTC; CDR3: CASSFHLTGQETQYF
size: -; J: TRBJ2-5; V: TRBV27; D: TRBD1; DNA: TGTGCCAGCAGTCAAGGGACAGGGGGAGAGACCCAGTACTTC; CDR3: CASSQGTGGETQYF
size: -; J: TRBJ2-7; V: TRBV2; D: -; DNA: TGTGCCAGCACCGAAAGACTAGGTTACTACGAGCAGTACTTC; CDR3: CASTERLGYYEQYF
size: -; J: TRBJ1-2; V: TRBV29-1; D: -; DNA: TGCAGCGTTGAGGAGGCCACAGGGAGGCCGATTTATGGCTACACCTTC; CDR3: CSVEEATGRPIYGYTF
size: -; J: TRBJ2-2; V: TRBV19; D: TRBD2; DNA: TGTGCCAGTAGTACGGAGACTAGCTCTCGGCCCGGGGGATCCTTAACGCCCACCGGGGAGCTGTTTTTT; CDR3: CASSTETSSRPGGSLTPTGELFF
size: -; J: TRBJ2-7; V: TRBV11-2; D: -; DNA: TGTGCCAGCAGCCCTCCGGGACGATCGGGGGAGCAGTACTTC; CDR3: CASSPPGRSGEQYF
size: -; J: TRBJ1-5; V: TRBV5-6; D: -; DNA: TGTGCCAGCAGCTTTGCCGGCAGGGGCAATCAGCCCCAGCATTTT; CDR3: CASSFAGRGNQPQHF
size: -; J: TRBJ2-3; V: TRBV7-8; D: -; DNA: TGTGCCAGCAGTTCCCGACAGTCGAAGAGCACAGATACGCAGTATTTT; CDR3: CASSSRQSKSTDTQYF
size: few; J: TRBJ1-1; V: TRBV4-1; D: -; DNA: TGCGCCAGCAGCCAAGCGACCGGAATCGGAACTGAAGCTTTCTTT; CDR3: CASSQATGIGTEAFF
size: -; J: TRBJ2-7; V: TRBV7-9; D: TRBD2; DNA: TGTGCCAGCAGCTACTTGGCGGGAGATGGCGAGCAGTACTTC; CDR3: CASSYLAGDGEQYF
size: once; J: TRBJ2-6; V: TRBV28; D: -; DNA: TGTGCCAGCAGTTTATCCTTGACATTCTCTGGGGCCAACGTCCTGACTTTC; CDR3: CASSLSLTFSGANVLTF
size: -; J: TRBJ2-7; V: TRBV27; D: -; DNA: TGTGCCAGCAGCCCGCTCGGACTTTACTACGAGCAGTACTTC; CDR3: CASSPLGLYYEQYF
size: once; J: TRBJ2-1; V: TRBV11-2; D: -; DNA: TGTGCCAGCAGCTTAGCCCCCGGAACGGAGGGGAATGAGCAGTTCTTC; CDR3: CASSLAPGTEGNEQFF
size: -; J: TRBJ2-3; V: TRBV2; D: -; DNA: TGTGCCAGCAGTGAAGCGCAGTGGGGGCCTAATACGCAGTATTTT; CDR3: CASSEAQWGPNTQYF
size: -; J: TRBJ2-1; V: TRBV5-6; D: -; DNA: TGTGCCAGCAGCCCCACGTTTGGAGAGGTGTCCTACAATGAGCAGTTCTTC; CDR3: CASSPTFGEVSYNEQFF
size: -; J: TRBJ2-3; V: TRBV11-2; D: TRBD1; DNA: TGTGCCAGCAGCTTAATGACCGGGACAGCCACAGATACGCAGTATTTT; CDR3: CASSLMTGTATDTQYF
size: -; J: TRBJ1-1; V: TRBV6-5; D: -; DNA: TGTGCCAGCAGTTGGAGGGGATCGAACACTGAAGCTTTCTTT; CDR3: CASSWRGSNTEAFF